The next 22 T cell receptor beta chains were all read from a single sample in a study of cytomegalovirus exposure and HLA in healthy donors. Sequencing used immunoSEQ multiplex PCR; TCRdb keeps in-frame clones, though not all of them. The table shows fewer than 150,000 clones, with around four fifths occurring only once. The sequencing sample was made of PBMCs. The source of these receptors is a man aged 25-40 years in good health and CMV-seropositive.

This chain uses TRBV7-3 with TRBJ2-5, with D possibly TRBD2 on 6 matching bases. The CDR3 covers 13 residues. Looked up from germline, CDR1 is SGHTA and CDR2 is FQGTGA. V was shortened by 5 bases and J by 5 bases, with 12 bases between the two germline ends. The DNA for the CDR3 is TGTGCCAGCAGCCAATCTCGGGGGGAGACCCAGTACTTC. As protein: CASSQSRGETQYF.

In DNA form, the CDR3 reads TGCAGCGGACTGGGGGGAGGGAGCGAGACCCAGTACTTC. Its protein product is CSGLGGGSETQYF. The J gene is TRBJ2-5, the V gene TRBV29-1; 7 bases fit TRBD2. Germline-derived CDR1 and CDR2 are SQVTM and ANQGSEA. V was clipped by 7 bases and J by 5 bases; unmatched bases: 10. The CDR3 loop spans 13 amino acids.

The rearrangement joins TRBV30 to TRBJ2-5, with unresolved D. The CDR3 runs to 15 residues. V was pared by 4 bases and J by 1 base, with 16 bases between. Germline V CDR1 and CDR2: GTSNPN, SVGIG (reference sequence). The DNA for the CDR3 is TGTGCCTGGACGGCGGCGTTGGGTCGCCAAGAGACCCAGTACTTC. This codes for CAWTAALGRQETQYF.

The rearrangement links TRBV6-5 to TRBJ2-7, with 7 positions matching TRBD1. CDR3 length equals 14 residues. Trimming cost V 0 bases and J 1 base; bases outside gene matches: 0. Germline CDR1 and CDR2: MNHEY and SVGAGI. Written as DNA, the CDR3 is TGTGCCAGCAGTTACTCGGGACAGTCCTACGAGCAGTACTTC. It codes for CASSYSGQSYEQYF.

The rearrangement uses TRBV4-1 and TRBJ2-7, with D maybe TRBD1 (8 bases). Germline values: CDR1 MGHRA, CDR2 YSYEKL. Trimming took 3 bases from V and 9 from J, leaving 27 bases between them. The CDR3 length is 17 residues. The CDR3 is CASSHPKTQGDYERQYF. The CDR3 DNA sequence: TGCGCCAGCAGCCATCCCAAAACACAGGGGGACTACGAGCGGCAGTACTTC.

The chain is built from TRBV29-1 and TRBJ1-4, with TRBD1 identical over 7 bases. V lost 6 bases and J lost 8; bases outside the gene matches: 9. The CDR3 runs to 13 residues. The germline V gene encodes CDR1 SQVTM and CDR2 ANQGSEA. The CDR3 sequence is CSVNTGAREKLFF. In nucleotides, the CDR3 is TGCAGCGTGAATACAGGGGCAAGGGAAAAACTGTTTTTT.

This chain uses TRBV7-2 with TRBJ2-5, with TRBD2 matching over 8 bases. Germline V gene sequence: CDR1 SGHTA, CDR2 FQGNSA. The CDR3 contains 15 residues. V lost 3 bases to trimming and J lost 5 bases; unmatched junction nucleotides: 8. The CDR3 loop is CASSLGLPGGETQYF. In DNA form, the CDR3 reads TGTGCCAGCAGCTTGGGGCTCCCGGGGGGGGAGACCCAGTACTTC.

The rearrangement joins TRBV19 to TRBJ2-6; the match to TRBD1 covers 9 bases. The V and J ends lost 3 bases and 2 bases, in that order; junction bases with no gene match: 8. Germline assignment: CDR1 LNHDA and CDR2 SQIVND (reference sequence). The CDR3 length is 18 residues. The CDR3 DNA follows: TGTGCCAGTAGTATGTATGGACAGGGGTCAACTGGGGCCAACGTCCTGACTTTC. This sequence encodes CASSMYGQGSTGANVLTF.

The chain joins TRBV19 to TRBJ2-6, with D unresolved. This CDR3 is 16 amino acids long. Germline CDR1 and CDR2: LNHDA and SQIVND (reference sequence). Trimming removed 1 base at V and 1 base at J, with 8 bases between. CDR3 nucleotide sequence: TGTGCCAGTAGTATAGTTTCCCAGTCTGGGGCCAACGTCCTGACTTTC. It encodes CASSIVSQSGANVLTF.

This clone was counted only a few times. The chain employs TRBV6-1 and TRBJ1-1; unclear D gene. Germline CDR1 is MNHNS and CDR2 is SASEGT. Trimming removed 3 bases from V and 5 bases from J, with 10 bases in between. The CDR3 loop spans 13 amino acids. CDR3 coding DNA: TGTGCCAGCAGTGAGTGGAGGGAGACTGAAGCTTTCTTT. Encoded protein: CASSEWRETEAFF.

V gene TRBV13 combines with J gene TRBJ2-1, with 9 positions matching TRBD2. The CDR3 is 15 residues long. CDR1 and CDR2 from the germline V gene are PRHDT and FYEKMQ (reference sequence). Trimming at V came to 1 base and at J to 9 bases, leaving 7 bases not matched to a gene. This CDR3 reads CASSLVVAGVCEQFF. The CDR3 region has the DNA TGTGCCAGCAGCTTAGTGGTAGCGGGGGTTTGTGAGCAGTTCTTC.

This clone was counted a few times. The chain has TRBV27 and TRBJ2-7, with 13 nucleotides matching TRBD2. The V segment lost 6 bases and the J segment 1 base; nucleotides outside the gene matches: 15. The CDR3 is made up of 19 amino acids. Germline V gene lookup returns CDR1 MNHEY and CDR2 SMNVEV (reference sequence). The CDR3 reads CASRPLARTSGSGSYEQYF. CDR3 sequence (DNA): TGTGCCAGCAGACCTTTGGCGAGGACTAGCGGGAGTGGGTCCTACGAGCAGTACTTC.

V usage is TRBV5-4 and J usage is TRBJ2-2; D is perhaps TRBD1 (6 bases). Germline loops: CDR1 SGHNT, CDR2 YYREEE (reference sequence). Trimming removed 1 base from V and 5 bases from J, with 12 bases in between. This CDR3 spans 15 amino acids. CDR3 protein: CASSLISGETGELFF. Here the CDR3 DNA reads TGTGCCAGCAGCTTGATTTCAGGGGAGACCGGGGAGCTGTTTTTT.

CDR3 in amino acids: CASSPLAQTADTQYF. For the CDR3, the DNA is TGTGCCAGCTCACCTCTAGCGCAGACGGCAGATACGCAGTATTTT. The chain couples TRBV18 to TRBJ2-3, with a tentative D call TRBD2 (6 bases). Germline values: CDR1 KGHSH, CDR2 LQKENI. V gave up 3 bases and J gave up 4 bases, with 14 bases separating them. This CDR3 has 15 amino acids.

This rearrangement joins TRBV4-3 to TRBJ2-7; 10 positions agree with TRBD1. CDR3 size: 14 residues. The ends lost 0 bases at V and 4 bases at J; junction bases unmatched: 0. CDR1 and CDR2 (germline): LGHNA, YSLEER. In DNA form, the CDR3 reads TGCGCCAGCAGCCAAGAGGACAGGGGGTACGAGCAGTACTTC. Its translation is CASSQEDRGYEQYF.

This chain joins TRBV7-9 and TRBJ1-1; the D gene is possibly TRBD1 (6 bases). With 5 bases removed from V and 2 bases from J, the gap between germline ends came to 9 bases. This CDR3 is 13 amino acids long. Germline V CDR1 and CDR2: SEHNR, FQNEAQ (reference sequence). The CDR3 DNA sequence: TGTGCCAGCAGCCCCAGGGGAAACACTGAAGCTTTCTTT. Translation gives CASSPRGNTEAFF. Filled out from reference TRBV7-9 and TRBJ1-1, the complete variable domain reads DTGVSQNPRHKITKRGQNVTFRCDPISEHNRLYWYRQTLGQGPEFLTYFQNEAQLEKSRLLSDRFSAERPKGSFSTLEIQRTEQGDSAMYLCASSPRGNTEAFFGQGTRLTVV.

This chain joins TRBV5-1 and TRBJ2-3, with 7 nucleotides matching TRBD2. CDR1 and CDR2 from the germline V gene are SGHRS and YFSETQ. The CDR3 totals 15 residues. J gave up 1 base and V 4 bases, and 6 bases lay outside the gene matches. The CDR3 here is CASSTGTMRTDTQYF. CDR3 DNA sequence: TGCGCCAGCAGCACCGGGACTATGCGCACAGATACGCAGTATTTT.

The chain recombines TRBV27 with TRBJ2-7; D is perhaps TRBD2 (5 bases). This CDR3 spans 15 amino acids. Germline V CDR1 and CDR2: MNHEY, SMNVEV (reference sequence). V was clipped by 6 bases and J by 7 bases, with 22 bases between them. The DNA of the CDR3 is TGTGCCAGCAGCTCCCTCGGGCCCGGGCGGAGGGAGCAGTACTTC. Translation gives CASSSLGPGRREQYF.

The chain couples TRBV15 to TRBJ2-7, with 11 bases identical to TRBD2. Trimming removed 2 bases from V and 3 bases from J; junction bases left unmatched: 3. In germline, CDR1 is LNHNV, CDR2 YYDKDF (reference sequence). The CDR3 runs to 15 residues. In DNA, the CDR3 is TGTGCCACCAGCAGACCCGGGACTAGCGGCTACGAGCAGTACTTC. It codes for CATSRPGTSGYEQYF.

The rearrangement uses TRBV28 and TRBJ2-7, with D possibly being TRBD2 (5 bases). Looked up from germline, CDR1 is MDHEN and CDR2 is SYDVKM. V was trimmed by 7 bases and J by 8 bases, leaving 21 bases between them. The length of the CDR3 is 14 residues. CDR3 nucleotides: TGTGCCAGCACCCCGAGAGCGGCGTACTCCCAGCAGTACTTC. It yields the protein CASTPRAAYSQQYF.

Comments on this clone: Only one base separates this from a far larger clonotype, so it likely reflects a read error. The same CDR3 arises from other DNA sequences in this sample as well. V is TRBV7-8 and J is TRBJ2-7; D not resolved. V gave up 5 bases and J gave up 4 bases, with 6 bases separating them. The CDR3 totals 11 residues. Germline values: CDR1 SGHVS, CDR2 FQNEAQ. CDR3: CASSPGYEQYF. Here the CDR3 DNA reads TGTGCCAGCAGCCCCGGGTACGAGCAGTACTTC. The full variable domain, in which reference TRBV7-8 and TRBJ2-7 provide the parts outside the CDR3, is GAGVSQSPRYKVAKRGQDVALRCDPISGHVSLFWYQQALGQGPEFLTYFQNEAQLDKSGLPSDRFFAERPEGSVSTLKIQRTQQEDSAVYLCASSPGYEQYFGPGTRLTVT.

The CDR3 region is CASSPPAGDNEQFF. Here the CDR3 DNA reads TGTGCCAGCAGCCCCCCCGCGGGGGACAATGAGCAGTTCTTC. V is TRBV11-2 and J is TRBJ2-1; TRBD2 matches at 7 bases. This CDR3 spans 14 amino acids. In germline, CDR1 is SGHAT, CDR2 FQNNGV. The V segment lost 5 bases and the J segment 5 bases; nucleotides outside the gene matches: 6.